The T cell receptor beta chain described here comes from a study of T cell repertoires in cytomegalovirus infection. Study-level background: Indicated by public TCR beta signatures were CMV infection and matching HLA type. Study-wide points: Ex vivo, HLA-C-restricted CMV-specific TCR beta clonotypes prevailed over the rest of the response. Frequencies of public TCR beta families were cumulated, and this identified carriers of CMV plus the relevant HLA.

TCRdb reprocessed the reads via MiXCR and lists one record per CDR3 protein. The sample records some 150,000 distinct CDR3 sequences, 23% being singletons. Per the germline V gene, CDR1 is MNHNY and CDR2 is SVGAGI (reference sequence). The CDR3 is 14 amino acids. V lost 5 bases to trimming and J lost 5 bases, with 13 bases between them. Concerning this clonotype: The antigen remains unidentified.

Sequencing was carried out using PBMCs. The receptor was derived from a human donor in good health (CMV status not recorded). Some clones in this sample may be carry-over from other donors' samples. The chain joins TRBV6-6 to TRBJ2-1; D may be TRBD1 (6 bases). CDR3 residues: CASSRQEFNNEQFF. CDR3 nucleotide sequence: TGTGCCAGCAGTAGACAGGAGTTTAACAATGAGCAGTTCTTC.